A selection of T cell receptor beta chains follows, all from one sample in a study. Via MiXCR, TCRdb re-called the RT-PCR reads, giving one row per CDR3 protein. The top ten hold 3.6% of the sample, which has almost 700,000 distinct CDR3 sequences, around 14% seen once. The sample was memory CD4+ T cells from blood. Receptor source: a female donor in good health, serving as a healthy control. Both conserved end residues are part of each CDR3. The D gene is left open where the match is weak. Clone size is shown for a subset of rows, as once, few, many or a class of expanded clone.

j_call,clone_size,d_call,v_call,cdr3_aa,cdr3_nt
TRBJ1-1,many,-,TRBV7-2,CASSLVTEAFF,TGTGCCAGCAGCTTAGTCACTGAAGCTTTCTTT
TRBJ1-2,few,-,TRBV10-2,CASSEPTVNYGYTF,TGCGCCAGCAGTGAACCCACCGTTAACTATGGCTACACCTTC
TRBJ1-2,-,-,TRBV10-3,CAISIEGQRYGYTF,TGTGCCATCAGTATAGAAGGACAGCGTTATGGCTACACCTTC
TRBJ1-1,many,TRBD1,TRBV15,CATSRARTGATEAFF,TGTGCCACCAGCAGAGCCCGGACAGGAGCTACTGAAGCTTTCTTT
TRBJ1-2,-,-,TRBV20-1,CSAPRGPYGYTF,TGCAGTGCCCCCCGTGGGCCCTATGGCTACACCTTC
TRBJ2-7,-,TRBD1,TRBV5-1,CASSLNNRDRASSYEQYF,TGCGCCAGCAGCTTGAATAATCGGGACAGGGCTAGCTCCTACGAGCAGTACTTC
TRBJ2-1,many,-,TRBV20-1,CSARVPGRTYNEQFF,TGCAGTGCTAGAGTGCCGGGTAGGACCTACAATGAGCAGTTCTTC
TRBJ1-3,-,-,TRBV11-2,CASSPFQGSGNTIYF,TGTGCCAGCAGCCCCTTTCAGGGGTCTGGAAACACCATATATTTT
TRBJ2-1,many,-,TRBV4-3,CASSQRLYNEQFF,TGCGCCAGCAGCCAACGGTTGTACAATGAGCAGTTCTTC
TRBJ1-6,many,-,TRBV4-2,CASSQTGGQDSPLHF,TGTGCCAGCAGCCAAACCGGGGGGCAAGATTCACCCCTCCACTTT
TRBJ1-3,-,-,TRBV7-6,CASSFGNKGNTIYF,TGTGCCAGCAGCTTTGGTAATAAGGGAAACACCATATATTTT
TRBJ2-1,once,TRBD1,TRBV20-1,CSAYNLAGGNNEQFF,TGCAGTGCGTACAACCTTGCAGGGGGAAACAATGAGCAGTTCTTC
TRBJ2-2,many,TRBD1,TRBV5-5,CASSPRTGSNTGELFF,TGTGCCAGCAGCCCACGGACAGGGAGCAACACCGGGGAGCTGTTTTTT
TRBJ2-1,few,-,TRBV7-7,CASSRDLGGQQQFF,TGTGCCAGCAGCCGGGATCTTGGAGGCCAACAGCAGTTCTTC
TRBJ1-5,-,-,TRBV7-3,CASSLGGRGQPQHF,TGTGCCAGCAGCTTAGGAGGGAGGGGTCAGCCCCAGCATTTT
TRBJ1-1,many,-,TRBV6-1,CASRIDSFNTEAFF,TGTGCCAGCAGGATTGACAGCTTCAACACTGAAGCTTTCTTT
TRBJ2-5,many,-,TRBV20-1,CSLSWTTQETQYF,TGCAGTTTATCCTGGACAACCCAAGAGACCCAGTACTTC
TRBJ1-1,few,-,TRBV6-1,CASKDDIYTEAFF,TGTGCCAGCAAGGATGATATATACACTGAAGCTTTCTTT
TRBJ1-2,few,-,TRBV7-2,CASSFRGVPDNGYTF,TGTGCCAGCAGTTTTAGGGGTGTGCCAGATAATGGCTACACCTTC
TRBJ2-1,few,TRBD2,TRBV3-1,CASSHGSGIRFF,TGTGCCAGCAGCCACGGTAGCGGGATCCGGTTCTTC
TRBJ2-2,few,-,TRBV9,CASSVDPLNTGELFF,TGTGCCAGCAGCGTAGACCCCTTGAACACCGGGGAGCTGTTTTTT
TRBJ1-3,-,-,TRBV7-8,CASSLGTPQSGNTIYF,TGTGCCAGCAGCTTAGGGACCCCACAGTCTGGAAACACCATATATTTT
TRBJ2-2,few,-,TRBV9,CASSVNPGSITGELFF,TGTGCCAGCAGCGTAAATCCGGGATCGATCACCGGGGAGCTGTTTTTT
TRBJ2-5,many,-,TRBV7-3,CASSRGRGFGETQYF,TGTGCCAGCAGCCGGGGTAGGGGTTTCGGGGAGACCCAGTACTTC
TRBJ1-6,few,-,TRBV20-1,CSAKTGVNSPLHF,TGCAGTGCCAAGACAGGAGTTAATTCACCCCTCCACTTT
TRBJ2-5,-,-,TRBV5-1,CASSIGGGGETQYF,TGCGCCAGCAGCATTGGGGGGGGCGGAGAGACCCAGTACTTC
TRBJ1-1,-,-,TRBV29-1,CSVEGLLGGRDTEAFF,TGCAGCGTTGAAGGGCTCCTCGGGGGGCGCGACACTGAAGCTTTCTTT